This T cell receptor beta chain was sequenced for a study of molecular identifiers for immune sequencing clone quantification. Study-level information: Naive CD8 cell RNA, from roughly 21,000 or 96,000 cells, was split five ways in replicates, with four sequenced.

TCRdb used MiXCR to reprocess the PCR reads, holding one entry per CDR3 protein. The table includes roughly 90,000 distinct CDR3 sequences, around a quarter detected once. This clonotype was recorded at least ten times. Naive CD8 T cells underwent sorting with the CD8+CD4-CCR7+CD45RA+ definition. Germline CDR1 and CDR2: SGHNT and YYREEE (reference sequence). There are 15 residues in the CDR3. Trimming at V came to 4 bases and at J to 2 bases, leaving 7 bases not matched to a gene. This TCR came from a human donor in good health. Some libraries in this study had Jurkat cell RNA spiked in. The sequenced material came from naive CD8+ T cells from blood, with Jurkat cell RNA spiked in. Indicated subset: FACS-sorted CD8+CD4-CCR7+CD45RA+ naive T cells. The rearrangement uses TRBV5-4 and TRBJ2-7, with TRBD2 matching over 9 bases. The DNA of the CDR3 is TGTGCCAGCAGCCAACAGGGCGGGGGGGCCTACGAGCAGTACTTC. Translated: CASSQQGGGAYEQYF.